Shown below are 2 T cell receptor beta chains from a single sample sequenced in a study of blood T cell repertoires in COVID-19. The assay was immunoSEQ multiplex PCR, and TCRdb's table has in-frame clones only and misses some. The sample consists of 150,000 or so clones, about 79% of them appearing once. Sequenced material: PBMCs or T cells enriched from blood (not recorded which). The receptors were gathered from a man aged 50 to 60 who had recovered from COVID-19.

This chain links TRBV3-1 (or the pseudogene TRBV3-2) with TRBJ1-3; 7 positions match TRBD1. The CDR3 is made up of 15 amino acids. Germline trimming cut 5 bases from V and 2 bases from J; bases unmatched to any gene: 6. Germline V gives CDR1 LGHDT, CDR2 YNNKEL (reference sequence). The CDR3 sequence is CASSDRVFTGNTIYF. The CDR3 bases are TGTGCCAGCAGCGACAGGGTATTTACTGGAAACACCATATATTTT.

This clone was recorded only once. The chain uses TRBV19 and TRBJ2-5; TRBD2 might be the D (7 bases). The CDR3 is 13 amino acids. Germline values: CDR1 LNHDA, CDR2 SQIVND (reference sequence). V was cut by 7 bases and J by 5 bases, with 14 bases left in between. As DNA, the CDR3 is TGTGCCAGTACCGCCGGGGGGCCGGAGACCCAGTACTTC. This gives the protein CASTAGGPETQYF.